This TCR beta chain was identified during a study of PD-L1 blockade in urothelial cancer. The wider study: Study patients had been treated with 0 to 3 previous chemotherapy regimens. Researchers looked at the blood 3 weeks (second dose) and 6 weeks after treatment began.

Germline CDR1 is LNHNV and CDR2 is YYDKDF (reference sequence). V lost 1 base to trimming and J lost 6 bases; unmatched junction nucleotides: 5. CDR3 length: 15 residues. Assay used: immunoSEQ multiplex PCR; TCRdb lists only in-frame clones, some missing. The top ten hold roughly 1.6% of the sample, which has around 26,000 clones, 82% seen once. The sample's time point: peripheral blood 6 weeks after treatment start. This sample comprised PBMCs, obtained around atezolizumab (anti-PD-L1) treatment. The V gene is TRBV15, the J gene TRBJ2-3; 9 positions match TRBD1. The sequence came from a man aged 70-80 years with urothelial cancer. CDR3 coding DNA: TGTGCCACCAGCAGAGGGGGACAGGGAGGGGATACGCAGTATTTT. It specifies CATSRGGQGGDTQYF.